The clone carrying this T cell receptor beta chain was picked up one time. Its antigen is not known. Extraction yielded at least 5 micrograms of total RNA per sample. The ends were cut back, 3 bases at V and 9 bases at J, with 9 bases in the middle. CDR3 size: 11 residues. Germline V gene data show CDR1 as SGDLS and CDR2 as YYNGEE. PCR was performed a second time for about 7 to 12 cycles using a sample-barcoded 5' primer and a J-beta primer mix. TCRdb itself ran the 5' RACE reads through MiXCR, one entry per CDR3 protein. Of 1,500,000 or so distinct CDR3 sequences in the sample, roughly 59% were seen once. The source of the sample is a study of blood T cells in healthy people across ages. Overall study: Template switching captured about one barcoded beta molecule per two T cells. Study observations and caveats: A strong correlation was found between TCR beta diversity and the percentage of naive T cells.

The TCR was taken from a man between 18 and 29 years old in good health. The V call is TRBV9, the J call TRBJ1-2; D uncertain. Sequencing input: blood. The CDR3 sequence: CASSADRSYTF. The CDR3 DNA reads as TGTGCCAGCAGCGCCGATAGGAGCTACACCTTC.